The rows below give T cell receptor beta chains drawn from one sample of a study of metastatic and nonmetastatic thyroid tumors. TCRdb used MiXCR to call clones anew from the PCR reads. The sample contains about 27,000 clones, approximately 16% of which appear only once. Sample: blood. Every receptor here comes from a male donor with papillary thyroid cancer or a benign thyroid nodule (not recorded which). Some clones in this sample may be carry-over from other donors' samples. Both conserved end residues are part of each CDR3. D genes are given only for firm matches. Size tells how often a clone was seen (once, few, many) or the class of an expanded clone, and some rows leave it out.

j_call v_call d_call clone_size cdr3_aa cdr3_nt
TRBJ2-1 TRBV24-1 TRBD1 medium-sized CATSEWGQSLSNEQFF TGTGCCACCAGTGAATGGGGACAGTCCTTATCCAATGAGCAGTTCTTC
TRBJ1-5 TRBV19 TRBD1 . CASSNRDRYQPQHF TGTGCCAGTAGTAACCGGGACAGGTACCAGCCCCAGCATTTT
TRBJ2-5 TRBV29-1 TRBD2 many CSVEAMGLAEEIREETQYF TGCAGCGTTGAAGCCATGGGACTAGCGGAAGAAATCAGAGAAGAGACCCAGTACTTC
TRBJ2-7 TRBV20-1 TRBD2 . CSARRTRFSSYEQYF TGCAGTGCTAGACGGACTAGGTTTAGCTCCTACGAGCAGTACTTC
TRBJ2-7 TRBV6-1 TRBD2 medium-sized CASSEDSGSSYEQYF TGTGCCAGCAGTGAAGATAGCGGGAGCTCCTACGAGCAGTACTTC
TRBJ2-1 TRBV29-1 TRBD2 many CSVELRGTYNEQFF TGCAGCGTTGAGTTGCGGGGGACCTACAATGAGCAGTTCTTC
TRBJ2-7 TRBV7-2 . many CASSLDPYEQYF TGTGCCAGCAGCTTAGACCCGTACGAGCAGTACTTC
TRBJ2-1 TRBV7-2 . many CASSLAGVDANEQFF TGTGCCAGCAGCTTAGCGGGAGTCGACGCTAATGAGCAGTTCTTC
TRBJ1-2 TRBV29-1 TRBD1 many CSVLPRGQGAYGYTF TGCAGCGTTCTACCTCGGGGACAGGGGGCGTATGGCTACACCTTC
TRBJ1-5 TRBV2 . many CASSPGEDQPQHF TGTGCCAGCAGCCCAGGGGAGGATCAGCCCCAGCATTTT
TRBJ2-7 TRBV2 . many CASRQQGLSYEQYF TGTGCCAGCAGGCAACAGGGTTTATCCTACGAGCAGTACTTC
TRBJ2-3 TRBV9 . . CASSTLETDTQYF TGTGCCAGCAGCACCTTAGAGACAGATACGCAGTATTTT
TRBJ1-1 TRBV18 . . CASSPPGRQGWFF TGTGCCAGCTCACCACCGGGGCGTCAGGGGTGGTTCTTT
TRBJ1-1 TRBV25-1 . medium-sized CASRDNTEAFF TGTGCCAGCAGGGATAACACTGAAGCTTTCTTT
TRBJ1-2 TRBV27 . many CASSFRRGANYGYTF TGTGCCAGCAGCTTCCGGAGGGGGGCTAACTATGGCTACACCTTC
TRBJ2-3 TRBV20-1 TRBD2 many CSARDRGSGGADTQYF TGCAGTGCTAGAGATCGGGGCAGCGGGGGAGCAGATACGCAGTATTTT
TRBJ2-7 TRBV27 . few CASSLSSPLPNKYEQYF TGTGCCAGCAGTTTATCATCCCCCCTTCCGAACAAATACGAGCAGTACTTC
TRBJ2-1 TRBV5-1 TRBD2 . CASSRTTSGSRGEQFF TGCGCCAGCAGCCGAACAACTAGCGGGAGCAGGGGTGAGCAGTTCTTC
TRBJ1-2 TRBV6-4 TRBD1 many CASSVAPGQGVYGYTF TGTGCCAGCAGTGTTGCACCGGGACAGGGAGTGTATGGCTACACCTTC
TRBJ2-7 TRBV28 . many CAARQESSYEQYF TGTGCCGCTCGACAGGAGAGCTCCTACGAGCAGTACTTC
TRBJ2-7 TRBV5-5 . . CASTQGNEQYF TGTGCCAGCACCCAGGGAAACGAGCAGTACTTC
TRBJ2-5 TRBV2 TRBD2 many CASSDQLAGETQYF TGTGCCAGCAGTGATCAACTAGCGGGGGAGACCCAGTACTTC
TRBJ1-1 TRBV11-2 . many CASSFSTEAFF TGTGCCAGCAGCTTTTCCACTGAAGCTTTCTTT
TRBJ2-7 TRBV24-1 . few CATSDGAYLLPYEQYF TGTGCCACCAGTGATGGGGCCTACCTCCTGCCCTACGAGCAGTACTTC
TRBJ2-2 TRBV18 TRBD1 once CASSPPGQRDTGELFF TGTGCCAGCTCACCACCGGGACAGCGCGACACCGGGGAGCTGTTTTTT
TRBJ2-7 TRBV3-1 TRBD2 . CASSQNIAGFHEQYF TGTGCCAGCAGCCAAAATATAGCGGGATTCCACGAGCAGTACTTC
TRBJ1-1 TRBV7-2 . many CASSAHRDTEAFF TGTGCCAGCAGCGCCCACAGGGATACTGAAGCTTTCTTT